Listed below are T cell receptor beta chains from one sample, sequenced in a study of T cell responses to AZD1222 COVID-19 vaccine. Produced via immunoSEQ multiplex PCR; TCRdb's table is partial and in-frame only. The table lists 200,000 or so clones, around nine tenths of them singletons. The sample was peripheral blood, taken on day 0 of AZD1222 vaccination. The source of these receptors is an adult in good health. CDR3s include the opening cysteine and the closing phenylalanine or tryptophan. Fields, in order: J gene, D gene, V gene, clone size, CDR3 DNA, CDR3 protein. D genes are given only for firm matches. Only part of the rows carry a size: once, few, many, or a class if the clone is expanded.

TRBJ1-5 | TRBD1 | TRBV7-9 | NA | TGTGCCAGCAGCGCTCTGGGGACAGGTCATCAGCCCCAGCATTTT | CASSALGTGHQPQHF
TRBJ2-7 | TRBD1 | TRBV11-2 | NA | TGTGCCAGCAGCGGAAACAGGGGACCCTACGAGCAGTACTTC | CASSGNRGPYEQYF
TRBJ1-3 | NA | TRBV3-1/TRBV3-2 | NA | TGTGCCAGCAGAGACTTAGGGGGTAGAAACACCATATATTTT | CASRDLGGRNTIYF
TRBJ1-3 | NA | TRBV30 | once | TGTGCCTGGAGTATTTCGACTGGAAACACCATATATTTT | CAWSISTGNTIYF
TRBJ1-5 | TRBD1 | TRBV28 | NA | TGTGCCAGCAGATTAGGGGGCGCGAGCAATCAGCCCCAGCATTTT | CASRLGGASNQPQHF
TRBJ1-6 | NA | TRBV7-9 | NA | TGTGCCAGCAGCTCGGGCCCTATTATTTCACCCCTCCACTTT | CASSSGPIISPLHF
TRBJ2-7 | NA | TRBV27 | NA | TGTGCCACCGGGACAGGACTAGGGGAGCAGTACTTC | CATGTGLGEQYF
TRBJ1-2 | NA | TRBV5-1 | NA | TGCGCCAGCAGCTCCAAACCTACAGTCCCTGGCGGCTACACCTTC | CASSSKPTVPGGYTF
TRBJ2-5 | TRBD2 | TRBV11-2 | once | TGTGCCAGCAGCCCCCGGTGGGAGAGCGGGGGTGGGTTTGTGACCCAGTACTTC | CASSPRWESGGGFVTQYF
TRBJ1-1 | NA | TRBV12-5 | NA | TGTGCTAGTGGTCAGCAGGGGATGAACACTGAAGCTTTCTTT | CASGQQGMNTEAFF
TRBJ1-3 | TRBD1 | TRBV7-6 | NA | TGTGCCAGCAGCTTAGGGACAGGGCGCGGTCACACCATATATTTT | CASSLGTGRGHTIYF
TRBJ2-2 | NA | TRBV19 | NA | TGTGCCAGTAGTATTCCCCATGGGGGGAGGCCCGGGGAGCTGTTTTTT | CASSIPHGGRPGELFF
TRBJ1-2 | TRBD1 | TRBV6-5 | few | TGTGCCAGCAGATCACAGGGGGCAAGGTATGGCTACACCTTC | CASRSQGARYGYTF
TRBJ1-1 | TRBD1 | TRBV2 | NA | TGTGCCAGCAGTGAAAGGGGGGACAGGGCGAGCACTGAAGCTTTCTTT | CASSERGDRASTEAFF
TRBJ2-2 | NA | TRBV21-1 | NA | TGTGCCAGCAGCAAAGGCAGTGGGGGGACCGGGGAGCTGTTTTTT | CASSKGSGGTGELFF
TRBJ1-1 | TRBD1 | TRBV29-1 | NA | TGCAGCGTTCTCCGGACAGGGGTCGAAGCTTTCTTT | CSVLRTGVEAFF
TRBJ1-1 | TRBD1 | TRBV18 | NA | TGTGCCAGCTCACCAAGAGGGGGCGGTGAAGCTTTCTTT | CASSPRGGGEAFF
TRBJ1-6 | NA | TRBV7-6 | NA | TGTGCCAGCAGCTTAGCGCGGGGTAATAATTCACCCCTCCACTTT | CASSLARGNNSPLHF
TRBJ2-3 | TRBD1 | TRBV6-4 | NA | TGTGCCAGCAGTGACTCGCCTCCAGGGGGTACTAGCACAGATACGCAGTATTTT | CASSDSPPGGTSTDTQYF
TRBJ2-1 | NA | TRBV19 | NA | TGTGCCAGTAGTATCGGGCTAGCGAGGGGCAATGAGCAGTTCTTC | CASSIGLARGNEQFF
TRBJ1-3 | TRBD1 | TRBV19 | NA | TGTGCCAGTAGTGCCGACAGGGGTTGGTCCTCTGGAAACACCATATATTTT | CASSADRGWSSGNTIYF
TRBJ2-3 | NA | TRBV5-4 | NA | TGTGCCAGCAGCACTCGGGGAACAAGAAAACTGGCAGATACGCAGTATTTT | CASSTRGTRKLADTQYF
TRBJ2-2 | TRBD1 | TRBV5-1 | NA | TGCGCCAGCAGCTTGTCTGGGACAGCTAACACCGGGGAGCTGTTTTTT | CASSLSGTANTGELFF
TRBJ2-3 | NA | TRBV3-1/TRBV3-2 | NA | TGTGCCAGCAGCCTCCGGGGGCCGGGGACAGATACGCAGTATTTT | CASSLRGPGTDTQYF
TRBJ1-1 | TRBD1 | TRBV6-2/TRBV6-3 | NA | TGTGCCAGCAGTTTCGAACCGGGACAGGGAATGAACACTGAAGCTTTCTTT | CASSFEPGQGMNTEAFF
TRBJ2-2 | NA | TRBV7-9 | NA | TGTGCCAGCAGCTTAAACCGGGTGATGGACACCGGGGAGCTGTTTTTT | CASSLNRVMDTGELFF
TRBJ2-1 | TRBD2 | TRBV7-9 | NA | TGTGCCAGTTCAGGGACTAGCGGTTACAATGAGCAGTTCTTC | CASSGTSGYNEQFF
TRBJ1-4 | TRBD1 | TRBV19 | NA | TGTGCCAGTAGTTCGGGACAGGCTAATGAAAAACTGTTTTTT | CASSSGQANEKLFF
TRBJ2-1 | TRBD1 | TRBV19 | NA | TGTGCCAGTACCCCCGGACAGGGGGCCAATGAGCAGTTCTTC | CASTPGQGANEQFF
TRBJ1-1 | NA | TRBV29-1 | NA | TGCAGCGTTGTCCCCAATTGGGACACTGAAGCTTTCTTT | CSVVPNWDTEAFF
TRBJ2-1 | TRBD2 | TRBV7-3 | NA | TGTGCCAGCAGCCCCCGGGGGGCGGGGGGCTTCAATGAGCAGTTCTTC | CASSPRGAGGFNEQFF
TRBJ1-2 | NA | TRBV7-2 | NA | TGTGCCAGCAGTCGCATGTGGGGAGTCACAAACTATGGCTACACCTTC | CASSRMWGVTNYGYTF
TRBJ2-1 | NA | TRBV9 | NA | TGTGCCAGCAGCCGAGCGGGCGGGTACAATGAGCAGTTCTTC | CASSRAGGYNEQFF
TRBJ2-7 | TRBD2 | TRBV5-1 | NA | TGCGCCAGCAGCTTGGCTCAAAACGGACTAGCGCTCGAGCAGTACTTC | CASSLAQNGLALEQYF
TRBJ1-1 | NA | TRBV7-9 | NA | TGTGCCAGCGGACCCCAGGGCCTGAACACTGAAGCTTTCTTT | CASGPQGLNTEAFF
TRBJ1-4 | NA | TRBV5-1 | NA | TGCGCCAGCAGCTTGGGGCCAACAACTAATGAAAAACTGTTTTTT | CASSLGPTTNEKLFF
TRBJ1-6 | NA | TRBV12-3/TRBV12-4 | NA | TGTGCCAGCAGTTGGGGGGGGAGTTCACCCCTCCACTTT | CASSWGGSSPLHF
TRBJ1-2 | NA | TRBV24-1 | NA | TGTGCCACCAGTGATTCCCCCTATGGCTACACCTTC | CATSDSPYGYTF
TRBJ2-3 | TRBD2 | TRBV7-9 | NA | TGTGCCAGCAGCATCGGCACTAGCGGGGGGGCCACAGATACGCAGTATTTT | CASSIGTSGGATDTQYF
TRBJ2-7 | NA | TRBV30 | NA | TGTGCCTGGAGTGTACCCTACGAGCAGTACTTC | CAWSVPYEQYF
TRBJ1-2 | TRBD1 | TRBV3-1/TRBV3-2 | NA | TGTGCCAGCAGCCATCCGTTTAGGGACAGGGGGCCGTACTATGGCTACACCTTC | CASSHPFRDRGPYYGYTF
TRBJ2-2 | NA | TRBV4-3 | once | TGCGCCAGCAGCCCTACAGGGGAGGCATCCGGGGAGCTGTTTTTT | CASSPTGEASGELFF
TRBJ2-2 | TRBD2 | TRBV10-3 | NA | TGTGCCATCAGTGAATCCCCGGGGACTAGACCCACCGGGGAGCTGTTTTTT | CAISESPGTRPTGELFF
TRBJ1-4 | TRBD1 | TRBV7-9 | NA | TGTGCCAGCAGTGCTGGGACAGCCGATAATGAAAAACTGTTTTTT | CASSAGTADNEKLFF
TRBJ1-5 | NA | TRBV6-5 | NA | TGTGCCAGCAGAACAAACGGGCAGGCACCCCAGCATTTT | CASRTNGQAPQHF
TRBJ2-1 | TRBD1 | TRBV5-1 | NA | TGCGCCAGCAGCTCGGGACAGGGGGTAAACAATGAGCAGTTCTTC | CASSSGQGVNNEQFF
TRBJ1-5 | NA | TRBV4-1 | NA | TGCGCCAGCAGCCAAGATGGGGCAGTTAGCAATCAGCCCCAGCATTTT | CASSQDGAVSNQPQHF
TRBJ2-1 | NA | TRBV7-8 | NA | TGTGCCAGCAGCTTTAGTCGGAATGAGCAGTTCTTC | CASSFSRNEQFF
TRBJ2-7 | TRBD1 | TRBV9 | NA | TGTGCCAGCAGCGTAGGGGGACAGGGGACCTACGAGCAGTACTTC | CASSVGGQGTYEQYF
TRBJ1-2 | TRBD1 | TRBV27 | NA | TGTGCCAGCAGTTTATCCCCAGGGGGGTACTATGGCTACACCTTC | CASSLSPGGYYGYTF
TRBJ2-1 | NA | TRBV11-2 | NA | TGTGCCAGCAGCTCAGCGGGGCGGGGGCCCATACCCAATGAGCAGTTCTTC | CASSSAGRGPIPNEQFF
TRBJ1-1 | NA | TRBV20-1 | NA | TGCAGTGCTTGGGTGAACACTGAAGCTTTCTTT | CSAWVNTEAFF
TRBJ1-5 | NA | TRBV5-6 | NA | TGTGCCAGCAGCTTGGGTCTTCACAATCAGCCCCAGCATTTT | CASSLGLHNQPQHF